Listed here are 30 T cell receptor beta chains from one sample, sequenced in a study of blood T cell repertoires in COVID-19. Assay used: immunoSEQ multiplex PCR; TCRdb lists only in-frame clones, some missing. The table shows about 160,000 clones, with around 93% occurring only once. Source material: peripheral blood. The receptors derive from a young man with COVID-19, enrolled during active disease.

This clone was seen just once. This chain joins TRBV18 and TRBJ2-3; tentatively, D is TRBD2 (6 bases). CDR3 length: 15 residues. V was clipped by 3 bases and J by 6 bases, with 16 bases between them. Germline V gene data show CDR1 as KGHSH and CDR2 as LQKENI. The CDR3 spells CASSPPLASGDTQYF. In DNA, the CDR3 is TGTGCCAGCTCACCTCCGCTAGCGTCAGGGGATACGCAGTATTTT.

The J gene is TRBJ1-6, the V gene TRBV18; D may be TRBD1 (6 bases). V lost 3 bases to trimming and J lost 5 bases, with 14 bases between them. This CDR3 spans 16 amino acids. CDR1 and CDR2 (germline): KGHSH, LQKENI. This CDR3 is CASSPNRQDHNSPLHF. The DNA of the CDR3 is TGTGCCAGCTCACCTAATCGACAGGACCATAATTCACCCCTCCACTTT. Combining the CDR3 with reference TRBV18 and TRBJ1-6 gives the whole variable domain NAGVMQNPRHLVRRRGQEARLRCSPMKGHSHVYWYRQLPEEGLKFMVYLQKENIIDESGMPKERFSAEFPKEGPSILRIQQVVRGDSAAYFCASSPNRQDHNSPLHFGNGTRLTVT.

The table lists this clone with a few counts. This chain links TRBV11-1 with TRBJ2-3, with 9 bases matching TRBD2. The V and J ends lost 1 base and 5 bases, in that order; junction bases with no gene match: 4. Germline values: CDR1 SGHAT, CDR2 FQDESV (reference sequence). The CDR3 has 15 amino acids. CDR3 coding DNA: TGTGCCAGCAGCTTAGGAAGCGGGGGGATAGATACGCAGTATTTT. Protein product: CASSLGSGGIDTQYF.

The chain employs TRBV2 and TRBJ1-5; D unclear. V dropped 4 bases and J dropped 6 bases, with 13 bases sitting between them. The CDR3 consists of 14 residues. In germline, CDR1 is SNHLY, CDR2 FYNNEI. The CDR3 spells CASSVRSFGQPQHF. DNA of the CDR3: TGTGCCAGCAGTGTGCGGTCCTTCGGTCAGCCCCAGCATTTT.

The chain carries TRBV7-3 and TRBJ2-3; 8 bases match TRBD1. Per the germline V gene, CDR1 is SGHTA and CDR2 is FQGTGA. The CDR3 spans 16 residues. The ends lost 2 bases at V and 2 bases at J; junction bases unmatched: 6. The CDR3 region is CASSLGGTGFTDTQYF. The CDR3 nucleotides read TGTGCCAGCAGCTTAGGGGGGACAGGATTCACAGATACGCAGTATTTT. Drawing the rest from reference TRBV7-3 and TRBJ2-3, the complete variable domain is GAGVSQTPSNKVTEKGKYVELRCDPISGHTALYWYRQSLGQGPEFLIYFQGTGAADDSGLPNDRFFAVRPEGSVSTLKIQRTERGDSAVYLCASSLGGTGFTDTQYFGPGTRLTVL.

This chain links TRBV24-1 with TRBJ2-2; possible D gene TRBD1, 6 bases. The V end was cut by 1 base, the J end by 1 base, with 9 bases between. In germline, CDR1 is KGHDR, CDR2 SFDVKD. The CDR3 consists of 16 residues. The CDR3: CATSDLSGVNTGELFF. The DNA for the CDR3 is TGTGCCACCAGTGATTTATCAGGGGTGAACACCGGGGAGCTGTTTTTT.

Note on this clone: The junction does not match germline at one end; this may be a read error. The gene calls are TRBV6-2 or TRBV6-3 and TRBJ1-5, with 9 bases fitting TRBD1. Germline assignment: CDR1 MNHEY and CDR2 SVGEGT. The CDR3 sequence is 15 residues long. The CDR3 sequence: CASSYSGQGNLPQHF. CDR3 bases: TGTGCCAGCAGTTACTCCGGACAGGGGAATCTGCCCCAGCATTTT.

This clone was counted only a few times. The same CDR3 can be traced to other DNA sequences in this sample. The rearrangement links TRBV27 to TRBJ2-7, with a weak D call TRBD2 (5 bases). The CDR3 is 13 residues long. CDR1 MNHEY and CDR2 SMNVEV come from the germline V gene (reference sequence). Between the trimmed V and J ends, which lost 0 bases and 3 bases, there was a span of 6 bases. The CDR3 spells CASSLSRGYEQYF. The DNA for the CDR3 is TGTGCCAGCAGTTTATCACGGGGCTACGAGCAGTACTTC.

The chain joins TRBV20-1 to TRBJ2-7, with D perhaps matching TRBD2 (6 bases). Germline CDR1 reads DFQATT; CDR2 reads SNEGSKA (reference sequence). Trimming stripped 3 bases from V and 0 bases from J, with 12 bases between. The CDR3 length is 14 residues. CDR3 residues: CSASQAGSSYEQYF. In nucleotides, the CDR3 is TGCAGTGCTAGTCAGGCCGGGAGCTCCTACGAGCAGTACTTC.

The chain combines TRBV2 with TRBJ2-1; 9 bases align to TRBD2. The CDR3 covers 15 residues. V lost 7 bases, J lost 6 bases, and 10 bases stayed unmatched. In germline, CDR1 is SNHLY, CDR2 FYNNEI. Here the CDR3 DNA reads TGTGCCAGCATCCCCGTGGGACTAGCCTCCAATGAGCAGTTCTTC. It specifies CASIPVGLASNEQFF.

The chain combines TRBV19 with TRBJ2-1, with TRBD1 as a possible D gene (5 bases). Trimming left V 5 bases short and J 4 bases short, with 9 bases between. The CDR3 has 13 residues. In germline, CDR1 is LNHDA, CDR2 SQIVND (reference sequence). The CDR3 coding sequence is TGTGCCAGTAGTGTCCGACAGTACAATGAGCAGTTCTTC. Translated, it gives CASSVRQYNEQFF.

The chain carries TRBV6-2 or TRBV6-3 and TRBJ2-3; 8 bases are a match to TRBD2. V was clipped by 4 bases and J by 6 bases; unmatched bases: 6. The CDR3 spans 14 residues. The germline gives CDR1 MNHEY, CDR2 SVGEGT. The CDR3 region has the DNA TGTGCCAGCAGTTCCGGACTAGCTATCGATACGCAGTATTTT. Protein sequence: CASSSGLAIDTQYF.

The chain joins TRBV11-2 to TRBJ1-1; TRBD1 matches 9 bases. Germline V gives CDR1 SGHAT, CDR2 FQNNGV. The trim removed 3 bases at V and 3 bases at J, leaving 8 bases unmatched. The CDR3 has 16 amino acids. CDR3 nucleotides: TGTGCCAGCAGCTTGGGGCCCGACAGGGGGTACACTGAAGCTTTCTTT. Translation: CASSLGPDRGYTEAFF.

This sequence joins TRBV11-3 and TRBJ1-2; TRBD1 might be the D (5 bases). The CDR3 loop spans 17 amino acids. V lost 4 bases, J lost 8 bases, and 26 bases lay in between. Per the germline V gene, CDR1 is SGHNT and CDR2 is YENEEA. The CDR3 loop is CASSSPSAPLGRGGYTF. CDR3 DNA: TGTGCCAGCAGCTCCCCCTCCGCGCCGTTAGGGCGGGGCGGCTACACCTTC.

This chain uses TRBV5-1 with TRBJ1-3, with 7 bases identical to TRBD1. CDR1 is SGHRS, CDR2 YFSETQ, per germline. After removal of 2 bases from V and 0 bases from J, the junction contained 2 bases not matched to a gene. The CDR3 is 15 residues long. The CDR3 spells CASSFTGVSGNTIYF. DNA for the CDR3: TGCGCCAGCAGCTTTACAGGGGTCTCTGGAAACACCATATATTTT. The variable domain in full, with the rest retrieved from reference TRBV5-1 and TRBJ1-3, is KAGVTQTPRYLIKTRGQQVTLSCSPISGHRSVSWYQQTPGQGLQFLFEYFSETQRNKGNFPGRFSGRQFSNSRSEMNVSTLELGDSALYLCASSFTGVSGNTIYFGEGSWLTVV.

The gene calls are TRBV27 and TRBJ1-3; 7 nucleotides match TRBD1. The germline V gene has CDR1 MNHEY and CDR2 SMNVEV (reference sequence). V shed 8 bases, J shed 0 bases, and the junction held 13 bases outside the gene matches. CDR3 size: 17 residues. CDR3 in amino acids: CASRRQGPLSSGNTIYF. CDR3 bases: TGTGCCAGCCGCCGACAGGGTCCTCTCAGCTCTGGAAACACCATATATTTT.

The rearrangement links TRBV19 to TRBJ2-1, with 9 bases identical to TRBD2. The trim removed 8 bases at V and 5 bases at J, leaving 4 bases unmatched. The CDR3 runs 13 residues. The germline CDR1 and CDR2 sequences are LNHDA and SQIVND (reference sequence). The CDR3 loop reads CASQAGGNNEQFF. In DNA form, the CDR3 reads TGTGCCAGTCAAGCGGGAGGTAACAATGAGCAGTTCTTC.

The chain links TRBV2 to TRBJ1-1; 8 bases match TRBD1. There are 15 residues in the CDR3. V lost 2 bases and J lost 4; bases outside the gene matches: 6. The V gene's germline CDR1 is SNHLY and CDR2 FYNNEI. CDR3 loop: CASSEQGARGTEAFF. The DNA of the CDR3 is TGTGCCAGCAGTGAACAGGGGGCGCGGGGCACTGAAGCTTTCTTT.

V is TRBV6-6 and J is TRBJ2-3; no definite D call. V dropped 2 bases and J dropped 6 bases, with 12 bases sitting between them. This CDR3 has 14 amino acids. In germline, CDR1 is MNHNY, CDR2 SVGAGI (reference sequence). The CDR3 DNA reads as TGTGCCAGCAGTTACGAACAACCCTCGGATACGCAGTATTTT. It translates to CASSYEQPSDTQYF.

The chain couples TRBV5-4 to TRBJ1-2; D is unclear. The V gene lost 0 bases and the J gene lost 4 bases, with 22 bases spanning the gap. The CDR3 runs 18 residues. Germline CDR1 and CDR2: SGHNT and YYREEE (reference sequence). CDR3: CASSLAGSRLTFTYGYTF. CDR3 bases: TGTGCCAGCAGCTTGGCAGGCTCCAGGCTTACCTTCACCTATGGCTACACCTTC.

V usage is TRBV30 and J usage is TRBJ2-1, with D tentatively TRBD2 (6 bases). Deletions cut 2 bases from V and 3 bases from J, with 11 bases between. The CDR3 is 14 residues long. The germline CDR1 and CDR2 sequences are GTSNPN and SVGIG (reference sequence). The CDR3 region has the DNA TGTGCCTGGAGTATGGGAGGAGGCTACAATGAGCAGTTCTTC. Encoded protein: CAWSMGGGYNEQFF. Filled out from reference TRBV30 and TRBJ2-1, the complete variable domain reads SQTIHQWPATLVQPVGSPLSLECTVEGTSNPNLYWYRQAAGRGLQLLFYSVGIGQISSEVPQNLSASRPQDRQFILSSKKLLLSDSGFYLCAWSMGGGYNEQFFGPGTRLTVL.

CDR3 nucleotides: TGTGCCAGCAGAAACCAGGATCAGCCCCAGCATTTT. Amino acids: CASRNQDQPQHF. The chain links TRBV12-3 or TRBV12-4 to TRBJ1-5, with no clear D. This CDR3 contains 12 residues. Trimming took 6 bases from V and 5 from J, leaving 8 bases between them.

The chain joins TRBV27 to TRBJ1-2; TRBD1 matches at 9 bases. This CDR3 comprises 14 residues. Germline V CDR1 and CDR2: MNHEY, SMNVEV (reference sequence). The V gene end was trimmed by 3 bases and the J gene end by 8 bases; junction bases not matched to a gene: 7. The CDR3 spells CASSLGDREGGYTF. For the CDR3, the DNA is TGTGCCAGCAGTTTGGGGGACAGGGAAGGAGGCTACACCTTC.

This chain joins TRBV9 and TRBJ2-7; D is undetermined. V dropped 0 bases and J dropped 6 bases, with 19 bases sitting between them. The CDR3 length is 16 residues. Germline V gene lookup returns CDR1 SGDLS and CDR2 YYNGEE. This CDR3 reads CASSVAPHEAIPEQYF. CDR3 in DNA: TGTGCCAGCAGCGTAGCTCCCCATGAGGCCATTCCCGAGCAGTACTTC.

The chain couples TRBV6-2 or TRBV6-3 to TRBJ1-5; 7 bases align to TRBD1. The length of the CDR3 is 14 residues. J was trimmed by 2 bases and V by 6 bases; bases with no gene match: 4. The germline CDR1 and CDR2 sequences are MNHEY and SVGEGT. As DNA, the CDR3 is TGTGCCAGCAGCCGCACAGGGGGCAATCAGCCCCAGCATTTT. Its protein product is CASSRTGGNQPQHF.

The chain uses TRBV5-4 and TRBJ2-2, with a weak D call TRBD1 (6 bases). Trimming took off 4 bases at V and 0 bases at J, with 10 bases between the two ends. CDR3 length equals 15 residues. CDR1 is SGHNT, CDR2 YYREEE, per germline (reference sequence). In DNA, the CDR3 is TGTGCCAGCAGCCTCGGGACACCGAACACCGGGGAGCTGTTTTTT. It translates to CASSLGTPNTGELFF.

CDR3 sequence: CASSRQVSSYEQYF. As DNA, the CDR3 is TGTGCCAGTAGTCGGCAGGTCAGCTCCTACGAGCAGTACTTC. The J gene is TRBJ2-7, the V gene TRBV19; D call uncertain. Germline-derived CDR1 and CDR2 are LNHDA and SQIVND (reference sequence). The ends were cut back, 5 bases at V and 0 bases at J, with 11 bases in the middle. The CDR3 extends over 14 amino acids.

The V and J genes are TRBV25-1 and TRBJ1-2; no clear D gene. CDR3 length: 12 residues. Looked up from germline, CDR1 is MGHDK and CDR2 is SYGVNS. Trimming took 4 bases from V and 8 from J, leaving 11 bases between them. The CDR3 DNA is TGTGCCAGCAGTGTACCCGGCGGGGGCTACACCTTC. It is translated as CASSVPGGGYTF.

The chain recombines TRBV6-5 with TRBJ2-5; D remains ambiguous. Germline V gene data show CDR1 as MNHEY and CDR2 as SVGAGI. This CDR3 is built from 14 residues. Trimming left V 0 bases short and J 0 bases short, with 5 bases between. The CDR3 reads CASSYSGYQETQYF. DNA of the CDR3: TGTGCCAGCAGTTACTCCGGGTACCAAGAGACCCAGTACTTC.

V is TRBV6-5 and J is TRBJ2-7; 10 bases are a match to TRBD1. Germline V gene sequence: CDR1 MNHEY, CDR2 SVGAGI. The CDR3 covers 14 residues. V gave up 6 bases and J gave up 6 bases; unmatched junction bases: 8. The CDR3 sequence: CASSDFGTGVEQYF. The CDR3 region has the DNA TGTGCCAGCAGCGATTTCGGGACAGGGGTCGAGCAGTACTTC.